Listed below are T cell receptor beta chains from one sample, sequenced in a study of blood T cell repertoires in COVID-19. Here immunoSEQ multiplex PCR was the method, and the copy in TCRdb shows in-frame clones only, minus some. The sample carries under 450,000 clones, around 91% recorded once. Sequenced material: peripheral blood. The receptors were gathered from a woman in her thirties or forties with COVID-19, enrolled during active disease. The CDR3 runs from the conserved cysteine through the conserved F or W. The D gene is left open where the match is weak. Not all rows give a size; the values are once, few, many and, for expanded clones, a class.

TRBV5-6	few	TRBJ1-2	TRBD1	CASSLGSAGGQRYTF	TGTGCCAGCAGCTTAGGATCCGCAGGGGGGCAAAGGTACACCTTC
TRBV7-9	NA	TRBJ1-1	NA	CASSLGLPLTEAFF	TGTGCCAGCAGCTTAGGCTTACCACTTACTGAAGCTTTCTTT
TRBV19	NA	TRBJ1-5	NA	CASSILRGGVGSGPQHF	TGTGCCAGTAGTATTCTTCGCGGGGGCGTGGGTAGTGGGCCCCAGCATTTT
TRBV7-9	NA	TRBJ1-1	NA	CASSWEGGIPNTEAFF	TGTGCCAGCAGCTGGGAGGGCGGGATCCCTAACACTGAAGCTTTCTTT
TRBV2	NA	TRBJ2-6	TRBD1	CASSGDRVGANVLTF	TGTGCCAGCAGCGGAGACAGGGTTGGGGCCAACGTCCTGACTTTC
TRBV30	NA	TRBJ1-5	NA	CAWRAGVGNQPQHF	TGTGCCTGGAGAGCAGGGGTGGGGAATCAGCCCCAGCATTTT
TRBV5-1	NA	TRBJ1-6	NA	CASSLSPDSYNSPLHF	TGCGCCAGCAGCTTGTCCCCGGACAGTTATAATTCACCCCTCCACTTT
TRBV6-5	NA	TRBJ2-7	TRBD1	CASSEGQGNYKSGYF	TGTGCCAGCAGCGAGGGACAGGGAAATTATAAGTCGGGGTACTTC
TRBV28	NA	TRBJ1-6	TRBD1	CASSLGRQGASNSPLHF	TGTGCCAGCAGTTTGGGGAGACAGGGGGCATCTAATTCACCCCTCCACTTT
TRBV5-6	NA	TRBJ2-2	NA	CASSPLGTGELFF	TGTGCCAGCAGCCCCCTCGGCACCGGGGAGCTGTTTTTT
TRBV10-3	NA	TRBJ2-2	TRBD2	CAISGLGLAGVSTGELFF	TGTGCCATCAGTGGACTGGGACTAGCGGGAGTTAGCACCGGGGAGCTGTTTTTT
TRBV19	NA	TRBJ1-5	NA	CASSSGGAGNQPQHF	TGTGCCAGTAGTTCGGGGGGCGCGGGAAATCAGCCCCAGCATTTT
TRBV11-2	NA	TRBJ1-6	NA	CASSFQGTLNSPLHF	TGTGCCAGCAGCTTCCAGGGGACCCTTAATTCACCCCTCCACTTT
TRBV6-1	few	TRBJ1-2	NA	CASSEGITYYGYTF	TGTGCCAGCAGTGAAGGAATCACTTACTATGGCTACACCTTC
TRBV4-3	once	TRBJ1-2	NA	CASSQEGRGGYGYTF	TGCGCCAGCAGCCAAGAGGGCAGGGGTGGCTATGGCTACACCTTC
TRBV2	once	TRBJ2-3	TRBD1	CASVTDRADTQYF	TGTGCCAGCGTCACAGACAGGGCTGATACGCAGTATTTT
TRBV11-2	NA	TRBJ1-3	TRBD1	CASSGTGGLGNTIYF	TGTGCCAGCAGTGGGACAGGGGGCCTAGGAAACACCATATATTTT
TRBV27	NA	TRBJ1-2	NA	CASRFTGSYGYTF	TGTGCCAGCAGATTCACAGGGAGCTATGGCTACACCTTC
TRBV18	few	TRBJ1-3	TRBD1	CASSPSTGGQTIYF	TGTGCCAGCTCACCTTCTACAGGGGGCCAGACCATATATTTT
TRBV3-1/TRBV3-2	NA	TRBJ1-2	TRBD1	CASSQDRFRGQGRPGYTF	TGTGCCAGCAGCCAAGATAGATTTAGGGGACAGGGGCGGCCAGGCTACACCTTC
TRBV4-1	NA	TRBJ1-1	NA	CASSQAHLGGTEAFF	TGCGCCAGCAGCCAAGCCCATCTCGGGGGCACTGAAGCTTTCTTT
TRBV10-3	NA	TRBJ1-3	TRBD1	CATGQGASGNTIYF	TGTGCCACCGGACAGGGGGCATCTGGAAACACCATATATTTT
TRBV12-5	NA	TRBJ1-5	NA	CASGLDRANQPQHF	TGTGCTAGTGGTTTGGACAGGGCCAATCAGCCCCAGCATTTT
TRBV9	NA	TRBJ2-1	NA	CASSALNEQFF	TGTGCCAGCAGCGCGCTAAATGAGCAGTTCTTC
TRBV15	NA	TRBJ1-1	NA	CATSRDRGGTEAFF	TGTGCCACCAGCAGAGATAGGGGAGGCACTGAAGCTTTCTTT
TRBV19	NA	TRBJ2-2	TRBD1	CASTSRGGQGGTGELFF	TGTGCCAGTACTTCAAGAGGCGGACAGGGGGGAACCGGGGAGCTGTTTTTT
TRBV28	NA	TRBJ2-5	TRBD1	CASSLGTGGKETQYF	TGTGCCAGCAGTCTTGGGACAGGGGGGAAGGAGACCCAGTACTTC
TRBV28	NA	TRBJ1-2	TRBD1	CASEPQGANYGYTF	TGTGCCAGCGAGCCCCAGGGGGCTAACTATGGCTACACCTTC
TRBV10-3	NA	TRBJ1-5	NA	CAISERGSSNQPQHF	TGTGCCATCAGTGAAAGAGGCAGTAGCAATCAGCCCCAGCATTTT
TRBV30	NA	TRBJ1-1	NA	CAWSVRAGTEAFF	TGTGCCTGGAGTGTACGAGCAGGCACTGAAGCTTTCTTT
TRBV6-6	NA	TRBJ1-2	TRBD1	CASSSPDRGLHYF	TGTGCCAGCAGTTCCCCGGACAGGGGGCTCCATTACTTC
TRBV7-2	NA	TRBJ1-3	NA	CASSAMTAGLNTIYF	TGTGCCAGCAGTGCGATGACAGCTGGTCTGAACACCATATATTTT
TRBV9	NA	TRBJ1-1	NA	CASSASPTGTEAFF	TGTGCCAGCAGCGCATCCCCGACGGGCACTGAAGCTTTCTTT
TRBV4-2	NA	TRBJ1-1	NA	CASSQGGGREAFF	TGTGCCAGCAGCCAAGGCGGAGGACGCGAAGCTTTCTTT